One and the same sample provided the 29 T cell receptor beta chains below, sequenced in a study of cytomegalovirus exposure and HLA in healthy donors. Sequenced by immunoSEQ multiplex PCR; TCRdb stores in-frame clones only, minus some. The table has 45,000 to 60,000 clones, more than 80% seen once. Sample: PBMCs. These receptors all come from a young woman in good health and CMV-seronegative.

CDR3 region: CSVAPGGSSGEKLFF. The DNA of the CDR3 is TGCAGCGTTGCGCCCGGAGGAAGTTCGGGGGAAAAACTGTTTTTT. This chain joins TRBV29-1 and TRBJ1-4; no reliable D call. The CDR3 runs 15 residues. The germline V gene encodes CDR1 SQVTM and CDR2 ANQGSEA. Trimming stripped 4 bases from V and 8 bases from J, with 20 bases between.

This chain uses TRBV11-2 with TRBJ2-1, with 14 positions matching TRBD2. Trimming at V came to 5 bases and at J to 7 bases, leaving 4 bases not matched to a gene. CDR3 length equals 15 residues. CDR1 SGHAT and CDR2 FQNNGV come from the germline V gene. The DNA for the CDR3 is TGTGCCAGCAGCCCCCGGACTAGCGGGGGGAATGAGCAGTTCTTC. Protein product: CASSPRTSGGNEQFF.

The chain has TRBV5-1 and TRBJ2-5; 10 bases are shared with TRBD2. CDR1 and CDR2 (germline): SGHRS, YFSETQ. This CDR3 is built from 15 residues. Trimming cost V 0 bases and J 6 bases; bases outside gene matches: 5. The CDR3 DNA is TGCGCCAGCAGCTTGGAGCGGGGGGGCTTAAAGACCCAGTACTTC. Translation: CASSLERGGLKTQYF.

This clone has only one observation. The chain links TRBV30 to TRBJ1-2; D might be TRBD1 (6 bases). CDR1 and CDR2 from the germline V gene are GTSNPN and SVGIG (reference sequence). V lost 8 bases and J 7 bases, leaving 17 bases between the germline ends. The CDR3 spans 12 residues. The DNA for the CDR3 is TGTGCCCATGAAACCACAGGGACTGGCTACACCTTC. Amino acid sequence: CAHETTGTGYTF.

The CDR3 spells CASSWETSGGPLDTQYF. The CDR3 nucleotides are TGCGCCAGCAGCTGGGAGACTAGCGGGGGGCCTCTTGATACGCAGTATTTT. This chain uses TRBV5-1 with TRBJ2-3; TRBD2 matches 13 bases. The ends lost 3 bases at V and 6 bases at J; junction bases unmatched: 10. The V gene's germline CDR1 is SGHRS and CDR2 YFSETQ. The CDR3 is 17 residues long.

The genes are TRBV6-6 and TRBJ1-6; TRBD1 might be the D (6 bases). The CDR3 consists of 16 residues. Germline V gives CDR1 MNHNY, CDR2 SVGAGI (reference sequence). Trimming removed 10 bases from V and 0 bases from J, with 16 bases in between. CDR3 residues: CATRDRKSSYNSPLHF. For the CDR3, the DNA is TGTGCCACTCGAGACAGGAAGAGCTCCTATAATTCACCCCTCCACTTT.

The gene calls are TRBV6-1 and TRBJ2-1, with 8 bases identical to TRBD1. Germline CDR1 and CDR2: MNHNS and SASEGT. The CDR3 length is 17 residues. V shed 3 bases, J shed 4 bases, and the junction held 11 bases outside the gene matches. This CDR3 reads CASSDPPEGQDYNEQFF. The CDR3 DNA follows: TGTGCCAGCAGTGACCCACCTGAGGGACAGGATTACAATGAGCAGTTCTTC.

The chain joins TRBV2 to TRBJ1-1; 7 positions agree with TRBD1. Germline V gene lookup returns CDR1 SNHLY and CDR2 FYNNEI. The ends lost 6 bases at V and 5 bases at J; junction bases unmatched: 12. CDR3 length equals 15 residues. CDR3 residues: CASRRTEDRHTEAFF. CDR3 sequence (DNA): TGTGCCAGCAGGCGGACCGAGGACAGGCATACTGAAGCTTTCTTT.

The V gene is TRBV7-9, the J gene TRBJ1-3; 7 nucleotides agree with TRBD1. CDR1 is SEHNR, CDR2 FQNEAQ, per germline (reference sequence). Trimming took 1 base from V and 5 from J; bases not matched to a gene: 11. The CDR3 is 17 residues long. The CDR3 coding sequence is TGTGCCAGCAGCTTAGTTCCTTCAAGGGGGCCCAGAAACACCATATATTTT. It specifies CASSLVPSRGPRNTIYF.

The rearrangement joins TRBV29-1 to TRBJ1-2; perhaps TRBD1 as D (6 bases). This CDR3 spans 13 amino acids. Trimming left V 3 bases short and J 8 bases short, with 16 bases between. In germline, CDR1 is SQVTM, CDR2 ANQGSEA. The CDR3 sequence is CSVEGAGREGYTF. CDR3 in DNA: TGCAGCGTTGAGGGGGCAGGGAGGGAAGGCTACACCTTC.

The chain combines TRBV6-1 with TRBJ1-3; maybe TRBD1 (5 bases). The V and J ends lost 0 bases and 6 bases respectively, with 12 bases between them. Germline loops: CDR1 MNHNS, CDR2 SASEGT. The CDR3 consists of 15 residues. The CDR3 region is CASSEAAGAANTIYF. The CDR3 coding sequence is TGTGCCAGCAGTGAAGCTGCTGGGGCTGCAAACACCATATATTTT.

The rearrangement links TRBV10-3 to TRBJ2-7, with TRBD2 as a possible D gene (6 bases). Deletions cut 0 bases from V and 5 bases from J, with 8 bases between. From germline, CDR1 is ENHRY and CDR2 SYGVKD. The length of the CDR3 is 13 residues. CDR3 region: CAISESGLNEQYV. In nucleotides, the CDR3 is TGTGCCATCAGTGAGTCCGGACTAAACGAGCAGTACGTC.

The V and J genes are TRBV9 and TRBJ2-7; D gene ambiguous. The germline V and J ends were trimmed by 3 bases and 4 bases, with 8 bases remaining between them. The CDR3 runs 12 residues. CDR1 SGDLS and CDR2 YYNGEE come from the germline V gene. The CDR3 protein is CASSAPGYEQYF. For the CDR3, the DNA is TGTGCCAGCAGCGCCCCCGGGTACGAGCAGTACTTC.

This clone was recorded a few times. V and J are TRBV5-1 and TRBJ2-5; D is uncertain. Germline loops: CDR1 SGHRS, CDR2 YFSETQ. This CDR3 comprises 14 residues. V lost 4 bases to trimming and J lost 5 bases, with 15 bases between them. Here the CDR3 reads CASSVLGTRETQYF. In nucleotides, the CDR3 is TGCGCCAGCAGCGTTTTGGGTACGCGGGAGACCCAGTACTTC.

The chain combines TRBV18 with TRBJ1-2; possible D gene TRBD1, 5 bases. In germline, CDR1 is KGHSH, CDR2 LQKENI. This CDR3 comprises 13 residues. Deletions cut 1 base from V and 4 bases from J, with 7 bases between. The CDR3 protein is CASSPLGGYGYTF. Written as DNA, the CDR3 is TGTGCCAGCTCACCACTGGGGGGCTATGGCTACACCTTC.

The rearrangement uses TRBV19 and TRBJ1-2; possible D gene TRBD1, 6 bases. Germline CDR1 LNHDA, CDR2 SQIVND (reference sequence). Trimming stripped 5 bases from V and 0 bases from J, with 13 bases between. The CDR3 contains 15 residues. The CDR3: CASSPEQGANYGYTF. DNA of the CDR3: TGTGCCAGTAGTCCCGAACAGGGAGCTAACTATGGCTACACCTTC.

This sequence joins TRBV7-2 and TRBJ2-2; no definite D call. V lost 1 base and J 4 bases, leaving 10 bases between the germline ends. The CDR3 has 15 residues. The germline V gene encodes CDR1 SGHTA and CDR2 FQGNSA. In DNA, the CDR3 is TGTGCCAGCAGCTTAGTCCAGGTTGGCACCGGGGAGCTGTTTTTT. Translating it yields CASSLVQVGTGELFF.

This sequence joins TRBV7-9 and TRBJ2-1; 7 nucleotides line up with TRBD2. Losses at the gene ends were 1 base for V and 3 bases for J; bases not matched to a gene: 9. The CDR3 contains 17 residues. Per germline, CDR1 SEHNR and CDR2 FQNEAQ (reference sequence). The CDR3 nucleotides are TGTGCCAGCAGCTTAGACGGTGGGGGGACTAACTACAATGAGCAGTTCTTC. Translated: CASSLDGGGTNYNEQFF.

The CDR3 spells CAWIPAVRPNTEAFF. Here the CDR3 DNA reads TGTGCCTGGATTCCCGCGGTAAGACCGAACACTGAAGCTTTCTTT. The J gene is TRBJ1-1, the V gene TRBV30; D is unresolved. This CDR3 region has 15 residues. CDR1 and CDR2 (germline): GTSNPN, SVGIG (reference sequence). V lost 4 bases, J lost 1 base, and 16 bases lay in between. The full variable domain, in which reference TRBV30 and TRBJ1-1 provide the parts outside the CDR3, is SQTIHQWPATLVQPVGSPLSLECTVEGTSNPNLYWYRQAAGRGLQLLFYSVGIGQISSEVPQNLSASRPQDRQFILSSKKLLLSDSGFYLCAWIPAVRPNTEAFFGQGTRLTVV.

CDR3 coding DNA: TGCGCCAGCAGGGACTCCCCCAATGAGCAGTTCTTC. It is translated as CASRDSPNEQFF. This rearrangement joins TRBV5-1 to TRBJ2-1; D is possibly TRBD2 (5 bases). V shed 5 bases and J shed 6 bases, with 9 bases lying between them. The V gene's germline CDR1 is SGHRS and CDR2 YFSETQ. The CDR3 has 12 residues. Supplemented by reference TRBV5-1 and TRBJ2-1, the full variable domain reads KAGVTQTPRYLIKTRGQQVTLSCSPISGHRSVSWYQQTPGQGLQFLFEYFSETQRNKGNFPGRFSGRQFSNSRSEMNVSTLELGDSALYLCASRDSPNEQFFGPGTRLTVL.

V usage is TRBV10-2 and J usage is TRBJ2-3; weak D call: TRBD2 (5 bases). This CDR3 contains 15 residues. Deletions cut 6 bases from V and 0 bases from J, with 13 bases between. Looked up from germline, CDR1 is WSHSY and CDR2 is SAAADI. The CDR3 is CASRGRGPSTDTQYF. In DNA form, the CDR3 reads TGCGCCAGCAGAGGCCGGGGTCCTAGCACAGATACGCAGTATTTT.

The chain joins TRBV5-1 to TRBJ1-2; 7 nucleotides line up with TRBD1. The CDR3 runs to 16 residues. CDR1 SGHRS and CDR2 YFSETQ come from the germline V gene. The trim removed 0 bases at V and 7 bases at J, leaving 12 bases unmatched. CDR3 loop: CASSLGGTTGRLGYTF. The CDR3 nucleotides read TGCGCCAGCAGCTTGGGTGGGACGACAGGGCGGCTTGGCTACACCTTC.

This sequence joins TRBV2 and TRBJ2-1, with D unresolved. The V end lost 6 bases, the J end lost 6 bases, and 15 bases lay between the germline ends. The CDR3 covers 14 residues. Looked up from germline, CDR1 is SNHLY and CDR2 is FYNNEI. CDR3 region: CASRRSTGGNEQFF. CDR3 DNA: TGTGCCAGCAGGCGGAGCACTGGTGGCAATGAGCAGTTCTTC.

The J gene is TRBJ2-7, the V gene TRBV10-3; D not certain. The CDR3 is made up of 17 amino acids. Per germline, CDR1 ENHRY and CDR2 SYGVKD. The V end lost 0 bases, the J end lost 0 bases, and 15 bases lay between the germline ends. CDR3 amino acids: CAISESALSGSSYEQYF. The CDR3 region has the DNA TGTGCCATCAGTGAGTCCGCCCTTTCAGGAAGCTCCTACGAGCAGTACTTC.

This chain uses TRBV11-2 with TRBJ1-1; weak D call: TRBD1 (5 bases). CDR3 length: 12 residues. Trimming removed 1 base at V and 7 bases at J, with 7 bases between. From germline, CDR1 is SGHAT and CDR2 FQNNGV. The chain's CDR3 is CASSLGTNEAFF. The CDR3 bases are TGTGCCAGCAGCTTAGGGACAAATGAAGCTTTCTTT.

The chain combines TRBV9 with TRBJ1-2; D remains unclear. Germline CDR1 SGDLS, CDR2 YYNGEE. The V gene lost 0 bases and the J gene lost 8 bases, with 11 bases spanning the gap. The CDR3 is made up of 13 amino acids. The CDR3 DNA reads TGTGCCAGCAGCGTAGGAGGTGGGGAGGGCTACACCTTC. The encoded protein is CASSVGGGEGYTF.

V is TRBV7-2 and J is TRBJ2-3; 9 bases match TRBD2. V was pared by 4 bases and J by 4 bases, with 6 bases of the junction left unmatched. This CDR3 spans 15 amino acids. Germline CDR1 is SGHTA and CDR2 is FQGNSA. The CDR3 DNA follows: TGTGCCAGCAGCTCCAATAGCGGGAGAGCAGATACGCAGTATTTT. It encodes CASSSNSGRADTQYF.

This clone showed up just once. The CDR3 sequence is CASSLGQGNQPQHF. The CDR3 DNA is TGTGCCAGCAGCTTAGGACAGGGCAATCAGCCCCAGCATTTT. The chain links TRBV13 to TRBJ1-5; perhaps TRBD1 as D (5 bases). Germline CDR1 is PRHDT and CDR2 is FYEKMQ (reference sequence). This CDR3 comprises 14 residues. Trimming shortened V by 0 bases and J by 2 bases, and 5 bases separated the two germline ends.

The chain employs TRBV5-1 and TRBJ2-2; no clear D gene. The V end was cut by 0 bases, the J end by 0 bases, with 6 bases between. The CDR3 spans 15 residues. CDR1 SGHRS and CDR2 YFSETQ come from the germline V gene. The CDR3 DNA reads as TGCGCCAGCAGCTTGGGCGCTACGAACACCGGGGAGCTGTTTTTT. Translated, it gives CASSLGATNTGELFF.